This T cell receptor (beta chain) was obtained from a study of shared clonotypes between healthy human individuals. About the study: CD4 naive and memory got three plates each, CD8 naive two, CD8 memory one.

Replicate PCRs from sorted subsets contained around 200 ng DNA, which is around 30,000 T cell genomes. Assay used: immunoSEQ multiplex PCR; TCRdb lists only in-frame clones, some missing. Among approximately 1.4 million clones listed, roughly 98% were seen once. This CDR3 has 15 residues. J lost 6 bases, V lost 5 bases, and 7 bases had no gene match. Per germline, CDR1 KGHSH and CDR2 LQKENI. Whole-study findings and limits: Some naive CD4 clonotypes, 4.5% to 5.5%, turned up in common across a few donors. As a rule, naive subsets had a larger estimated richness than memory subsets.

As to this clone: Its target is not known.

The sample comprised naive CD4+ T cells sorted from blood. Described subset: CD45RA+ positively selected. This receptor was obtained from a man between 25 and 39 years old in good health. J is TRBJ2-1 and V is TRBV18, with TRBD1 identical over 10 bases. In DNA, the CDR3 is TGTGCCAGCTCATCGACAGGGGGCGGCTTCAATGAGCAGTTCTTC. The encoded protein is CASSSTGGGFNEQFF.